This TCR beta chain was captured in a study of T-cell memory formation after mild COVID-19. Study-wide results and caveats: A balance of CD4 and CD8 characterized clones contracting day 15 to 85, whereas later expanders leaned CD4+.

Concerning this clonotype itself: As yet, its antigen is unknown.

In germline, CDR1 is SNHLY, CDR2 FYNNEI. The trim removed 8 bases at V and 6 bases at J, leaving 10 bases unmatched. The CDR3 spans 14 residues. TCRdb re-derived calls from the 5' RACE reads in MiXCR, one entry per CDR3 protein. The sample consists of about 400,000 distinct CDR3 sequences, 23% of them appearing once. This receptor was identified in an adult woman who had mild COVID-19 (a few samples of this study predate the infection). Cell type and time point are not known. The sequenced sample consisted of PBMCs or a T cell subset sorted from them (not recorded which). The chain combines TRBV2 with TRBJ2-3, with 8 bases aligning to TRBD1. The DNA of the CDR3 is TGTGCCAGCGCGCCGGACAGGGTTGGCGATACGCAGTATTTT. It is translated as CASAPDRVGDTQYF.